This T cell receptor beta chain originates from a study of beta chain features in type 1 diabetes. Study background: Age, gender and cell yields were alike across patients and healthy donors.

The authors reverse transcribed all of the isolated RNA, so sequencing captured expressed TCRB transcripts. Sequencing was performed with immunoSEQ multiplex PCR; in TCRdb, only in-frame clones are kept and a portion is missing. The sample records roughly 150,000 clones, 6.5% to 9.5% being singletons. As concerns this clone: Antigen: not known.

Sorting of CD4+ naive, central memory, regulatory and stem cell-like memory cells was performed via CD45RO/CCR7/CD25/CD127/CD95/CD27. Per germline, CDR1 SGHTA and CDR2 FQGNSA. The CDR3 is made up of 15 amino acids. Trimming removed 1 base from V and 7 bases from J, with 14 bases in between. Regarding the study as a whole: PCR, the amplification step, might favor shorter templates, equally in patients and controls. All four CD4+ subsets from Type 1 diabetes patients carried moderately but significantly shorter TCRB CDR3s.

V is TRBV7-2 and J is TRBJ1-5, with a tentative D call TRBD1 (6 bases). Material: central memory CD4+ T cells from blood. The sequence was obtained from a woman aged 40 to 50 with type 1 diabetes. The CDR3 protein is CASSLGRGSGQPQHF. CDR3 in DNA: TGTGCCAGCAGCTTAGGCAGGGGCTCTGGGCAGCCCCAGCATTTT.